The clone carrying this T cell receptor (beta chain) occurred once. In the original processing: Estimation of nucleated cell counts was performed using reference gene primer amplification. Produced via immunoSEQ multiplex PCR; TCRdb's table is partial and in-frame only. V, J and clone size are taken as reported in that table, and D and trimming were inferred from the DNA itself. The data hold roughly 92,000 clones, with more than 75% observed a single time. This sample is drawn from a study of blood T cell repertoires in COVID-19. About the study: Some COVID-19 samples were acute and others convalescent; all came from the United States, Italy and Spain. PBMCs, B-cell-depleted T cells, or T cells were the source of the cDNA or gDNA that made up the material.

Germline lookup yields CDR1 LGHDT and CDR2 YNNKEL (reference sequence). Trimming took off 4 bases at V and 1 base at J, with 10 bases between the two ends. The CDR3 sequence is 14 residues long. Sequencing was performed on peripheral blood. The gene calls are TRBV3-1 (or the pseudogene TRBV3-2) and TRBJ1-1; no reliable D call. This clonotype was obtained from a man aged 50-60 years with acute or convalescent COVID-19. Here the CDR3 reads CASSRREENTEAFF. Here the CDR3 DNA reads TGTGCCAGCAGCCGGAGGGAAGAGAACACTGAAGCTTTCTTT.